The 19 T cell receptor beta chains below were found in one sample sequenced in a study of cytomegalovirus exposure and HLA in healthy donors. Assay: immunoSEQ multiplex PCR; the TCRdb copy retains only in-frame clones and omits some. The sample has approximately 230,000 clones; more than 85% are singletons. Material for sequencing was PBMCs. These receptors originate from a man aged 18 to 29 in good health and CMV-seropositive.

The J gene is TRBJ2-1, the V gene TRBV6-5; 13 bases are a match to TRBD2. Germline CDR1 and CDR2: MNHEY and SVGAGI. With 0 bases clipped from V and 6 bases from J, the junction kept 2 bases outside the gene matches. The CDR3 contains 16 residues. CDR3 loop: CASSYSRTSGGNEQFF. Written as DNA, the CDR3 is TGTGCCAGCAGTTACTCGAGGACTAGCGGGGGCAATGAGCAGTTCTTC.

V is TRBV9 and J is TRBJ2-7; the D gene is possibly TRBD2 (5 bases). V was pared by 0 bases and J by 8 bases, with 15 bases between. Germline loops: CDR1 SGDLS, CDR2 YYNGEE. This CDR3 is 14 amino acids long. For the CDR3, the DNA is TGTGCCAGCAGCGTAGCTCCGGCGGGTAGGAAGCAGTACTTC. This sequence encodes CASSVAPAGRKQYF.

The chain carries TRBV10-3 and TRBJ2-5; TRBD2 agrees at 7 bases. The CDR3 runs 18 residues. Unmatched junction bases numbered 18, after V lost 1 base and J lost 7 bases. Germline CDR1 and CDR2: ENHRY and SYGVKD. The DNA for the CDR3 is TGTGCCATCAGTGAGTTCCCCGTTACTAGCGAGAGGGTCGGGACCCAGTACTTC. Translating gives CAISEFPVTSERVGTQYF.

The chain links TRBV6-1 to TRBJ1-1; no definite D call. V was trimmed by 7 bases and J by 1 base, leaving 13 bases between them. This CDR3 has 14 amino acids. Per the germline V gene, CDR1 is MNHNS and CDR2 is SASEGT. This CDR3 is CASKDWNSNTEAFF. In DNA form, the CDR3 reads TGTGCCAGCAAGGACTGGAATTCGAACACTGAAGCTTTCTTT.

Comment on this clone: Additional DNA sequences in this sample encode the identical CDR3. The chain links TRBV5-1 to TRBJ1-1, with D unresolved. Germline CDR1 is SGHRS and CDR2 is YFSETQ. The V and J ends lost 0 bases and 5 bases respectively, with 8 bases between them. The CDR3 length is 13 residues. CDR3 DNA: TGCGCCAGCAGCTTGGATCCGGGAACTGAAGCTTTCTTT. Translated, it gives CASSLDPGTEAFF.

The chain joins TRBV27 to TRBJ2-7; no clear D gene. CDR1 is MNHEY, CDR2 SMNVEV, per germline (reference sequence). The CDR3 has 13 residues. V was pared by 2 bases and J by 2 bases, with 7 bases between. CDR3 loop: CASSLGMAYEQYF. As DNA, the CDR3 is TGTGCCAGCAGTTTAGGGATGGCCTACGAGCAGTACTTC.

V gene TRBV5-1 combines with J gene TRBJ2-7, with 8 bases lining up with TRBD1. CDR3 length: 15 residues. Germline lookup yields CDR1 SGHRS and CDR2 YFSETQ. The J segment lost 4 bases and the V segment lost 4 bases, leaving 10 bases of the junction unmatched. CDR3 in amino acids: CASSPLQGAEYEQYF. The CDR3 DNA reads TGCGCCAGCAGCCCCCTGCAGGGGGCCGAGTACGAGCAGTACTTC.

The chain combines TRBV30 with TRBJ1-5, with 7 bases matching TRBD1. CDR3 length equals 15 residues. V was clipped by 5 bases and J by 3 bases; unmatched bases: 10. Germline V CDR1 and CDR2: GTSNPN, SVGIG (reference sequence). CDR3 loop: CAWRDSRLHNQPQHF. The CDR3 nucleotides read TGTGCCTGGCGGGACAGCCGGCTCCACAATCAGCCCCAGCATTTT.

This chain links TRBV9 with TRBJ1-5; 11 nucleotides match TRBD1. The CDR3 extends over 14 amino acids. The V gene's germline CDR1 is SGDLS and CDR2 YYNGEE. V gave up 4 bases and J gave up 5 bases; unmatched junction bases: 2. The CDR3 nucleotides are TGTGCCAGCAGCCGGGACAGGGGGTATCAGCCCCAGCATTTT. Translation gives CASSRDRGYQPQHF.

This sequence joins TRBV6-6 and TRBJ2-1; no reliable D call. V was cut by 8 bases and J by 3 bases, with 11 bases left in between. Germline CDR1 reads MNHNY; CDR2 reads SVGAGI (reference sequence). This CDR3 contains 13 residues. The CDR3 region has the DNA TGTGCCAGCTCGGTCACAGTCTACAATGAGCAGTTCTTC. Its protein is CASSVTVYNEQFF.

This clone occurred once. The CDR3 region is CASSQQGSGANVLTF. In DNA, the CDR3 is TGTGCCAGCTCACAACAGGGCTCTGGGGCCAACGTCCTGACTTTC. The chain links TRBV18 to TRBJ2-6; possibly TRBD1 for D (6 bases). CDR3 size: 15 residues. With 4 bases removed from V and 0 bases from J, the gap between germline ends came to 7 bases. The germline V gene encodes CDR1 KGHSH and CDR2 LQKENI.

The chain joins TRBV6-5 to TRBJ2-7; TRBD2 matches 10 bases. Per the germline V gene, CDR1 is MNHEY and CDR2 is SVGAGI. The CDR3 spans 14 residues. The junction had 4 bases not matched to a gene; V was cut back by 6 bases and J by 2 bases. DNA for the CDR3: TGTGCCAGCAGAAGGACTAGCGGAACCTACGAGCAGTACTTC. It yields the protein CASRRTSGTYEQYF.

The CDR3 is CASRTGTGGDEQYF. The CDR3 coding sequence is TGTGCCAGCAGAACAGGGACAGGGGGAGACGAGCAGTACTTC. The genes are TRBV6-1 and TRBJ2-7; 11 bases match TRBD1. J was trimmed by 5 bases and V by 6 bases; bases with no gene match: 6. Germline V gene data show CDR1 as MNHNS and CDR2 as SASEGT. The CDR3 consists of 14 residues.

This rearrangement joins TRBV7-2 to TRBJ1-5; 7 positions agree with TRBD1. This CDR3 is 15 amino acids long. In germline, CDR1 is SGHTA, CDR2 FQGNSA. The V and J ends lost 4 bases and 4 bases, in that order; junction bases with no gene match: 7. CDR3 sequence: CASSSGTVGNQPQHF. The DNA of the CDR3 is TGTGCCAGCAGCTCCGGGACAGTGGGGAATCAGCCCCAGCATTTT.

V usage is TRBV29-1 and J usage is TRBJ2-3; D is unclear. V was shortened by 8 bases and J by 3 bases, with 15 bases between the two germline ends. The CDR3 contains 13 residues. Germline CDR1 reads SQVTM; CDR2 reads ANQGSEA. CDR3 sequence reads: CSHRVPLTDTQYF. In DNA form, the CDR3 reads TGCAGCCATCGGGTACCATTAACAGATACGCAGTATTTT.

The rearrangement uses TRBV12-5 and TRBJ2-7; a weak D match, TRBD2 (6 bases). Germline V lookup: CDR1 LGHNT, CDR2 FRNRAP. Between the trimmed V and J ends, which lost 0 bases and 6 bases, there was a span of 6 bases. CDR3 size: 12 residues. CDR3 bases: TGTGCTAGTGGTTTGGTGGGGGGCGAGCAGTACTTC. It codes for CASGLVGGEQYF.

The V and J genes are TRBV15 and TRBJ1-5; D is unresolved. This CDR3 is built from 16 residues. The V gene lost 1 base and the J gene lost 1 base, with 11 bases spanning the gap. Germline V gene sequence: CDR1 LNHNV, CDR2 YYDKDF (reference sequence). The CDR3 nucleotides are TGTGCCACCAGCAGAGGGGGAGGGTTCAGCAATCAGCCCCAGCATTTT. Encoded protein: CATSRGGGFSNQPQHF.

In its sample, this clone was seen a few times. This sequence joins TRBV30 and TRBJ2-4; 14 bases are shared with TRBD2. Germline values: CDR1 GTSNPN, CDR2 SVGIG (reference sequence). The CDR3 spans 11 residues. The ends lost 3 bases at V and 16 bases at J; junction bases unmatched: 2. As DNA, the CDR3 is TGTGCCTGGAGGGGACTAGCGGGAGATTACTTC. Its translation is CAWRGLAGDYF.

CDR3 amino acids: CASSQETGANYEQYF. The CDR3 DNA follows: TGCGCCAGCAGCCAAGAGACAGGGGCGAACTACGAGCAGTACTTC. The chain uses TRBV4-1 and TRBJ2-7; 8 bases fit TRBD1. The CDR3 sequence is 15 residues long. V gave up 0 bases and J gave up 3 bases; unmatched junction bases: 4. Germline CDR1 is MGHRA and CDR2 is YSYEKL.